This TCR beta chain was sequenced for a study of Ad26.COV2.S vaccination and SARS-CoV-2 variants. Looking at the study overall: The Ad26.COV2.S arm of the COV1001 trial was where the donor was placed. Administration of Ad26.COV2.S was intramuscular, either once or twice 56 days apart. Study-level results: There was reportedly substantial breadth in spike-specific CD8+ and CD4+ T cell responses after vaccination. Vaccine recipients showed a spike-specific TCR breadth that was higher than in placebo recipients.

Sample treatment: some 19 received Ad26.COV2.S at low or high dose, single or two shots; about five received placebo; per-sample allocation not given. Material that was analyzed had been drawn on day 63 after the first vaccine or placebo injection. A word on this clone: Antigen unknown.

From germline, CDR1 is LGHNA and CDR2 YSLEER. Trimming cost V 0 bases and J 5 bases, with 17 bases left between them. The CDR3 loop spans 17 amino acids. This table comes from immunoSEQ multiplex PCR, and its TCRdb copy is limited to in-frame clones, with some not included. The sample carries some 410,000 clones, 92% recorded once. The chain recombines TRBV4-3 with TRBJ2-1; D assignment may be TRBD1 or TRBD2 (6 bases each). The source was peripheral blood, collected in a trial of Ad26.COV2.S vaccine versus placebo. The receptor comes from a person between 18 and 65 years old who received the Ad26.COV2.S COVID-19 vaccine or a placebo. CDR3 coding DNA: TGCGCCAGCAGCCAAGATCTGTTGGGGGGCTGGGACAATGAGCAGTTCTTC. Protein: CASSQDLLGGWDNEQFF.